This T cell receptor beta chain was identified during a study of cytomegalovirus exposure and HLA in healthy donors. Study-level information: A preliminary data release comprised 91 million or so unique TCRs obtained from HLA-typed donors. Study findings and constraints: The study recorded 164 TCR beta chains that were cytomegalovirus-associated. Testing in vitro showed a few CMV-associated chains specific for CMV antigens.

This clone was seen a handful of times. The antigen remains unidentified. Looked up from germline, CDR1 is SEHNR and CDR2 is FQNEAQ (reference sequence). The CDR3 covers 15 residues. V shed 6 bases and J shed 1 base, with 10 bases lying between them. PCR was performed using 60 Vbeta and 13 Jbeta primers. Clones were sequenced by immunoSEQ multiplex PCR, and TCRdb holds only the in-frame ones, with some missing. The sample lists approximately 160,000 clones; 82% were seen once. The material sequenced was PBMCs. This receptor was identified in a girl aged 2 to 10 in good health and CMV-seropositive. The V gene is TRBV7-9, the J gene TRBJ2-6; TRBD1 might be the D (5 bases). The CDR3 coding sequence is TGTGCCAGCAGGGACAAGGGGTCTGGGGCCAACGTCCTGACTTTC. Translated, it gives CASRDKGSGANVLTF.